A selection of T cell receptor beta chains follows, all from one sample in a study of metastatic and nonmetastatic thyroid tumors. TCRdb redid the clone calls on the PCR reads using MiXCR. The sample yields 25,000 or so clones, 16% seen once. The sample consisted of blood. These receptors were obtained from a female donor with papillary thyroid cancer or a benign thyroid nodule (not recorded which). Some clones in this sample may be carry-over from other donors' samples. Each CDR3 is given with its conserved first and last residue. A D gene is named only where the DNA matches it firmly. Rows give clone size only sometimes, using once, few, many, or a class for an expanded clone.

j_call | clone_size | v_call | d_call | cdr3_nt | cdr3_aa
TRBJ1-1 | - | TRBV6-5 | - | TGTGCCAGCAGCTATGGCGGGAACACTGAAGCTTTCTTT | CASSYGGNTEAFF
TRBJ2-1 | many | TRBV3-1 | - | TGTGCCAGCAGCCCGCGGTACAATGAGCAGTTCTTC | CASSPRYNEQFF
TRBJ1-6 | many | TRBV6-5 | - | TGTGCCAGCAGTTATAGTGTTTTTAATTCACCCCTCCACTTT | CASSYSVFNSPLHF
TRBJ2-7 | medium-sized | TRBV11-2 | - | TGTGCCAGCAGCTTAGACCACCCTGACGAGCAGTACTTC | CASSLDHPDEQYF
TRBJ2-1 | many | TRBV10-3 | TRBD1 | TGTGCCATCAGTTCCCCTCAGCCGGGACAGAGCTCCTACAATGAGCAGTTCTTC | CAISSPQPGQSSYNEQFF
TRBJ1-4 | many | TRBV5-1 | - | TGCGCCAGCAGCTTGCTTTCCGGGGTGGATGAAAAACTGTTTTTT | CASSLLSGVDEKLFF
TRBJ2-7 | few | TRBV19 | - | TGTGCCAGTAGTTCAGGGACCCAAACCTACGAGCAGTACTTC | CASSSGTQTYEQYF
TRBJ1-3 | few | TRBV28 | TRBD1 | TGTGCCAGCATAAGGGACAGGGTCTCTGGAAACACCATATATTTT | CASIRDRVSGNTIYF
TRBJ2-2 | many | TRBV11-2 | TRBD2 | TGTGCCAGCAGCTTAGGGGGACTAGCGTTTAACACCGGGGAGCTGTTTTTT | CASSLGGLAFNTGELFF
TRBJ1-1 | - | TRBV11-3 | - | TGTGCCAGCAGCTTCCGGGTTACGAACACTGAAGCTTTCTTT | CASSFRVTNTEAFF
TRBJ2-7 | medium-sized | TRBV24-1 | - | TGTGCCACCAGTGATTCCTTACAGGGCTCTACCTACGAGCAGTACTTC | CATSDSLQGSTYEQYF
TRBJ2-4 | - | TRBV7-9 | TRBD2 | TGTGCCAGCAGTCAGCGGACTAGCGGGAGGGAACAGGACATTCAGTACTTC | CASSQRTSGREQDIQYF
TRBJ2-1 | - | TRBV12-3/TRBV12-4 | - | TGTGCCAGCAGGACTAGTGCGGGGACTGAGCAGTTCTTC | CASRTSAGTEQFF
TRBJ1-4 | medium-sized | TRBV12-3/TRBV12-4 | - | TGTGCCAGCAGCGGGAGGGCTCTCCCCGAAAAACTGTTTTTT | CASSGRALPEKLFF
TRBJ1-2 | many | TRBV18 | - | TGTGCCAGCTCACCTTTGACAGTTGGCTATGGCTACACCTTC | CASSPLTVGYGYTF
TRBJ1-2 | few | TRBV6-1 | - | TGTGCCAGTTCCCTGGCAACTAACTATGGCTACACCTTC | CASSLATNYGYTF
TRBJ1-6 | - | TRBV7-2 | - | TGTGCCAGCAGCTTAGTAGTCGAGGGCTGGTCACCCCTCCACTTT | CASSLVVEGWSPLHF
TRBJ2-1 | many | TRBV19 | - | TGCGCCAGTAGCCCAACCCTAGGGCTAGCGCCCTACAATGAGCAGTTCTTC | CASSPTLGLAPYNEQFF
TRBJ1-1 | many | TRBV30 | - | TGTGCCTACCAAGGGCCCACTGAAGCTTTCTTT | CAYQGPTEAFF
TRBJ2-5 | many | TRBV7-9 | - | TGTGCCAGCAGCTTGGCGGTGACAAGAAGGGGTGAAGAGACCCAGTACTTC | CASSLAVTRRGEETQYF
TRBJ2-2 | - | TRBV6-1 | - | TGTGCCAGCAGTCTTGGACAGCGAGGATCCGGGGAGCTGTTTTTT | CASSLGQRGSGELFF
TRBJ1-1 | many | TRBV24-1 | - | TGTGCCACCAGTGAGTCCGGGGCCGAAGCTTTCTTT | CATSESGAEAFF
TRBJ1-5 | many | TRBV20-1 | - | TGCAGTGCCAATCCCGACGGGGAGATTAATCAGCCCCAGCATTTT | CSANPDGEINQPQHF
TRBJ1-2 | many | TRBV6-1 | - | TGTGCCAGCAGTCCCGCGATTTCTAACTATGGCTACACCTTC | CASSPAISNYGYTF
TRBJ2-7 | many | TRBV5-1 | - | TGCGCCAAATCTTACTCTGGCGCCTACGAGCAGTACTTC | CAKSYSGAYEQYF
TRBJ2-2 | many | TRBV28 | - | TGTGCCAGCAGTTCGCTGCCGAACACCGGGGAGCTGTTTTTT | CASSSLPNTGELFF
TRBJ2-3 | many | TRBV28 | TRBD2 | TGTGCCAGCAGCCGGGGGACTAGCGGGTTACCAGATACGCAGTATTTT | CASSRGTSGLPDTQYF
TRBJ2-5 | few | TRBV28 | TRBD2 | TGTGCCAGCATTACCCCCCCGCGGTCTAGCGGGATGTACCAAGAGACCCAGTACTTC | CASITPPRSSGMYQETQYF
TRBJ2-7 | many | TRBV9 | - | TGTGCCAGCAGCGGTATGGGCCTTGCCTACGAGCAGTACTTC | CASSGMGLAYEQYF
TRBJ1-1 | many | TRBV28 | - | TGTGCCAGCAGTTCATACCACTCGGCGGGAGTGAACACTGAAGCTTTCTTT | CASSSYHSAGVNTEAFF
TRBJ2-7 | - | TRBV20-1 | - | TGCAGTGCTAGAGGACCCACCTACGAGCAGTACTTC | CSARGPTYEQYF
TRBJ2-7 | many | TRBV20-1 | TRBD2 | TGCAGTGCTAGAGGGAGCGGGGGAAACTACGAGCAGTACTTC | CSARGSGGNYEQYF
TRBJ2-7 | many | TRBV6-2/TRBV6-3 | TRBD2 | TGTGCCAGCAGTTACGCTAGCGGGATCCACTACGAGCAGTACTTC | CASSYASGIHYEQYF
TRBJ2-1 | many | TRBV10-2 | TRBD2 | TGCGCCAGCAGAGCCGGGACTAGCGGGAGCCACAATGAGCAGTTCTTC | CASRAGTSGSHNEQFF